This T cell receptor (beta chain) was retrieved from a study of T cell responses to AZD1222 COVID-19 vaccine. Study-level background: Second-dose groups at about 4 or about 12 weeks were pooled. Study results and limitations: The donor cohort was predominantly white British with a female majority, and clonal diversity may have been underestimated. All repertoire sampling was performed exclusively after the peak T cell response. Spike regions recognized by vaccine-associated CD4 TCRs spanned the protein, led by 160-218 and 743-854.

The germline V and J ends were trimmed by 2 bases and 4 bases, with 6 bases remaining between them. Germline-derived CDR1 and CDR2 are SGHTA and FQGTGA. The CDR3 loop spans 13 amino acids. Sequenced by immunoSEQ multiplex PCR; TCRdb stores in-frame clones only, minus some. The sample has approximately 100,000 clones; roughly nine tenths are singletons. This clone appeared once. Its specificity is not known. The sample was peripheral blood, taken on day 0 of AZD1222 vaccination. The chain is built from TRBV7-3 and TRBJ2-1; D gene unclear. The source of this sequence is an adult in good health. This CDR3 is CASSLAPYNEQFF. The CDR3 DNA sequence: TGTGCCAGCAGCTTAGCACCGTACAATGAGCAGTTCTTC. Variable domain in full (rest from reference TRBV7-3 and TRBJ2-1): GAGVSQTPSNKVTEKGKYVELRCDPISGHTALYWYRQSLGQGPEFLIYFQGTGAADDSGLPNDRFFAVRPEGSVSTLKIQRTERGDSAVYLCASSLAPYNEQFFGPGTRLTVL.